The rows below give T cell receptor beta chains drawn from one sample of a study of CD8+CD57+ T cells in acquired aplastic anemia. TCRdb reprocessed the reads with MiXCR, giving one entry per CDR3 protein. The sample has under 500,000 distinct CDR3 sequences; approximately 33% are singletons. The sample consisted of sorted CD4+, CD8+, or CD8+CD57+ T cells (not recorded which) from PBMCs. The receptor source for this set is a human donor with aplastic anemia. Each CDR3 is given with its conserved first and last residue. A D gene is named only where the DNA matches it firmly. Rows give clone size only sometimes, using once, few, many, or a class for an expanded clone.

many,TRBJ2-3,TRBV20-1,TRBD2,TGCAGTGCAACGGGACTAGCGGGAGATACGCAGTATTTT,CSATGLAGDTQYF
.,TRBJ1-2,TRBV29-1,.,TGCAGCGTTGCACAGACCTCTGGAAACACCTTC,CSVAQTSGNTF
many,TRBJ1-5,TRBV19,TRBD1,TGTGCCAGTACCCAGGGGGGGGGTTATCAGCCCCAGCATTTT,CASTQGGGYQPQHF
.,TRBJ2-1,TRBV7-3,.,TGTGCCAGCAGTTTACGGGACCGATACAATGAGCAGTTCTTC,CASSLRDRYNEQFF
once,TRBJ1-6,TRBV14,TRBD1,TGTGCTAGCAGCCAAGATAAATCCTCCGGGACAGGGAGGGGGGCCCTCCACTTT,CASSQDKSSGTGRGALHF
once,TRBJ1-5,TRBV10-3,.,TGTGCCATCAGCCCGGGCAGGGCGGACCAGCCCCAGCATTTT,CAISPGRADQPQHF
.,TRBJ1-5,TRBV25-1,TRBD1,TGTGCCAGCAGCGAAGAACGAGGACAGGACCGCAATCAGCCCCAGCATTTT,CASSEERGQDRNQPQHF
.,TRBJ1-4,TRBV24-1,.,TGTGCCACCAGTGATACCGGGAATAATGAAAAACTGTTTTTT,CATSDTGNNEKLFF
many,TRBJ1-3,TRBV4-3,.,TGCGCCAGCAGCCCCTCCCGGGGAAACACCATATATTTT,CASSPSRGNTIYF
few,TRBJ1-5,TRBV20-1,.,TGCAGTGCTAGGTCGATACCGGGGATTCGAAGCAATCAGCCCCAGCATTTT,CSARSIPGIRSNQPQHF
.,TRBJ2-5,TRBV27,.,TGTGCCAGCAGTTTTTTCGGGGAGACCCAGTACTTC,CASSFFGETQYF
.,TRBJ2-3,TRBV10-2,.,TGCGCCAGCAGAGACAACAGGGGAGGGGATACGCAGTATTTT,CASRDNRGGDTQYF
.,TRBJ1-6,TRBV25-1,TRBD1,TGTGCCAGCAAGATCACCGGGACAGGGGGCTTGGATAATTCACCCCTCCACTTT,CASKITGTGGLDNSPLHF
.,TRBJ2-7,TRBV28,TRBD2,TGTGCCAGCAGCCGCGGACTAGCGGCCTACGAGCAGTACTTC,CASSRGLAAYEQYF
.,TRBJ2-1,TRBV10-3,TRBD1,TGTGCCATAAGGAAGTTTATCGGGACAGGGAATGAGCAGTTCTTC,CAIRKFIGTGNEQFF
.,TRBJ1-5,TRBV30,TRBD1,TGTGCCTGGAGTGCGAGCAGGGGGCCACCCCAGCATTTT,CAWSASRGPPQHF
many,TRBJ1-5,TRBV19,.,TGTGCCAGTAGTATAGCAGGGAACGGCTATTATAGCAATCAGCCCCAGCATTTT,CASSIAGNGYYSNQPQHF
.,TRBJ2-5,TRBV7-2,TRBD2,TGTGCCAGCAGCTTAGGGGGACTAGCTCAAGAGACCCAGTACTTC,CASSLGGLAQETQYF
many,TRBJ1-2,TRBV19,.,TGTGCCAGTAGTAACGGACAGCCAGGGGTTGCCTATGGCTACACCTTC,CASSNGQPGVAYGYTF
many,TRBJ1-2,TRBV15,TRBD1,TGTGCCACCAGCAGAGCGGGGACAGGGTTCCGCGGCTACACCTTC,CATSRAGTGFRGYTF
few,TRBJ1-1,TRBV6-1,.,TGTGCCAGCAGTGCAAGAGAGAACACTGAAGCTTTCTTT,CASSARENTEAFF
few,TRBJ1-4,TRBV5-1,.,TGCGCCAGCAGCACGGAAGCAACTAATGAAAAACTGTTTTTT,CASSTEATNEKLFF
many,TRBJ1-5,TRBV7-6,.,TGTGCTAGCAGCTTATTTAGGGGGACTTATCAGCCCCAGCATTTT,CASSLFRGTYQPQHF
.,TRBJ1-5,TRBV2,.,TGTGCCAGCAGTGAAACGGTCAGCAATCAGCCCCAGCATTTT,CASSETVSNQPQHF
few,TRBJ1-2,TRBV4-1,.,TGCGCCAGCAGCCTAAGCGGAGGGGACGGGGGCTATGGCTACACCTTC,CASSLSGGDGGYGYTF
many,TRBJ1-5,TRBV25-1,.,TGTGCCAGCAGTGAATACGGTCCGGAGCCCCAGCATTTT,CASSEYGPEPQHF
.,TRBJ1-2,TRBV6-1,TRBD1,TGTGCCAGCCTGGAATCCCTCCACAGGGGGATTGGCGGCTACACCTTC,CASLESLHRGIGGYTF
.,TRBJ1-2,TRBV20-1,.,TGCAGTGCCAGCAGCCAAAGGGGATCCGGACGGGCTAACTATGGCTACACCTTC,CSASSQRGSGRANYGYTF
few,TRBJ1-2,TRBV5-1,.,TGCGCCAGCAGCTTGGAAGCGAGCCGAGCTAACTATGGCTACACCTTC,CASSLEASRANYGYTF
many,TRBJ2-3,TRBV9,.,TGTGCCAGCAGCGTAGGGGCGGGGGCCCACACAGATACGCAGTATTTT,CASSVGAGAHTDTQYF
.,TRBJ2-7,TRBV5-5,.,TGTGCCAGCAGCTTCATCGGGAAATCCGCCTACGAGCAGTACTTC,CASSFIGKSAYEQYF
.,TRBJ1-4,TRBV29-1,TRBD1,TGCAGCGCAAGGACAGGGATGGAAAAACTGTTTTTT,CSARTGMEKLFF
many,TRBJ2-5,TRBV2,TRBD2,TGTGCCAGCAGTGTAGGGCAGGGAGGGTCGGAGACCCAGTACTTC,CASSVGQGGSETQYF
.,TRBJ2-2,TRBV7-3,TRBD2,TGTGCCAGCAGTCCTCTAGCGGGCAACACCGGGGAGCTGTTTTTT,CASSPLAGNTGELFF
.,TRBJ1-5,TRBV7-9,TRBD1,TGTGCCAGCAGCTTAGGGGGGGGACAGGCGCGGCCCCAGCATTTT,CASSLGGGQARPQHF
.,TRBJ2-7,TRBV20-1,.,TGCAGTGCTCCACAGCCTACAGGTATCAATTACGAGCAGTACTTC,CSAPQPTGINYEQYF
many,TRBJ2-7,TRBV10-3,TRBD1,TGTGCCATCAGCCGACAGGGTGGGGAGCAGTACTTC,CAISRQGGEQYF
few,TRBJ2-2,TRBV7-6,TRBD2,TGTGCCAGCAGCCTAGACGGGGGGGCGCGCACCGGGGAGCTGTTTTTT,CASSLDGGARTGELFF
.,TRBJ2-5,TRBV7-2,TRBD1,TGTGCCAGCAGCCGGGTCTTAGGGGGCCTGGAGACCCAGTACTTC,CASSRVLGGLETQYF
.,TRBJ2-1,TRBV20-1,TRBD2,TGCAGTGCAAAGGGACTAGCGGGAGCAAATGAGCAGTTCTTC,CSAKGLAGANEQFF
once,TRBJ2-1,TRBV27,.,TGTGCCAGCAGTGTCGACTGGAGCTCCTACAATGAGCAGTTCTTC,CASSVDWSSYNEQFF
.,TRBJ2-1,TRBV6-1,.,TGTGCCAGCTGCCTGGGGGGCAATGAGCAGTTCTTC,CASCLGGNEQFF
many,TRBJ1-5,TRBV24-1,TRBD1,TGTGCCACCCAGGACAGGGCGAATCAGCCCCAGCATTTT,CATQDRANQPQHF
few,TRBJ2-7,TRBV5-6,.,TGTGCCAGCAGCTCAGCCGTCGGGACACCCGACTTC,CASSSAVGTPDF
.,TRBJ1-1,TRBV28,.,TGTGCCAGCAGCAACGTGTATTTAGGGAACACTGAAGCTTTCTTT,CASSNVYLGNTEAFF
few,TRBJ1-6,TRBV30,TRBD1,TGTGCCTGGAGTGTCAGGGACAGGGGTTCACCCCTCCACTTT,CAWSVRDRGSPLHF
.,TRBJ2-7,TRBV28,.,TGTGCCAGCAGCCGGGGGCAGGGTATCGAGCAGTACTTC,CASSRGQGIEQYF
few,TRBJ1-3,TRBV3-1,.,TGTGCCAGCAGCCGCACGGCCTCTGGAAACACCATATATTTT,CASSRTASGNTIYF
.,TRBJ2-6,TRBV5-1,.,TGCGCCAGCAGCTTATTAGGGGTCGGTGGGGCCAACGTCCTGACTTTC,CASSLLGVGGANVLTF
.,TRBJ1-4,TRBV12-3/TRBV12-4,.,TGTGCCAGCGGGGAAGGTTCCTGGACGGGAGAAAAACTGTTTTTT,CASGEGSWTGEKLFF
many,TRBJ2-5,TRBV7-3,.,TGTGCCAGCAGTCCGGACTTTGTGACCCAGTACTTC,CASSPDFVTQYF
.,TRBJ2-5,TRBV19,.,TGTGCCAGTAGTAACAGGGCCAGTTGGGAGACCCAGTACTTC,CASSNRASWETQYF
few,TRBJ2-1,TRBV29-1,.,TGCAGCGTTGACAGGGTGCATGGGCAGTTCTTC,CSVDRVHGQFF
many,TRBJ1-5,TRBV24-1,.,TGTGCCACCAGTGATTGGGGTAATCAGCCCCAGCATTTT,CATSDWGNQPQHF
many,TRBJ2-7,TRBV7-2,.,TGTGCCAGCAGCTGGGGGGACTCCTACGAGCAGTACTTC,CASSWGDSYEQYF